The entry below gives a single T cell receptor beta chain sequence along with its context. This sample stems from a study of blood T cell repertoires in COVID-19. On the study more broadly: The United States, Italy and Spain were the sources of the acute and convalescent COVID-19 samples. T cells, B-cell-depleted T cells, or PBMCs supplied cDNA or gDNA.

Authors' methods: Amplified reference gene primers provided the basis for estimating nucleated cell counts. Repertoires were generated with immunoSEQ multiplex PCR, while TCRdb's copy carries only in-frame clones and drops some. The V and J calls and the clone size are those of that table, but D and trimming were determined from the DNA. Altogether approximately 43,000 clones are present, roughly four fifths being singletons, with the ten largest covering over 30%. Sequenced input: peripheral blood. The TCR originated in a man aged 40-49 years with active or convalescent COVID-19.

The DNA of the CDR3 is TGTGCCAGCAGCTACTCGAGCGCTACGCAGTATTTT. Translated: CASSYSSATQYF. The chain has TRBV5-4 and TRBJ2-3; D gene unclear. Germline CDR1 SGHNT, CDR2 YYREEE (reference sequence). Between the trimmed V and J ends, which lost 3 bases and 8 bases, there was a span of 10 bases. The CDR3 has 12 residues.